Below, 10 T cell receptor beta chains from the same sample are listed, as sequenced in a study of OX40 agonist ivuxolimab in advanced cancers. The repertoire was sequenced with immunoSEQ multiplex PCR; TCRdb's copy has only in-frame clones and lacks some. The table lists fewer than 75,000 clones, roughly 89% of them singletons, with roughly 0.75% in the top ten. This sample comprised CD4+ or CD8+ T cells sorted from blood, obtained in a trial of the OX40 agonist ivuxolimab. Source of these receptors: an adult with an advanced solid tumor such as melanoma, head and neck, liver or kidney cancer.

Regarding this clone: The junction and the germline gene differ at one end; a read error may be behind it. This chain uses TRBV5-1 with TRBJ2-7; D may correspond to TRBD1 or TRBD2 (5 bases each). Germline-derived CDR1 and CDR2 are SGHRS and YFSETQ. The CDR3 has 18 residues. The CDR3 region is CASRTSGGGKGRSYEQHF. DNA of the CDR3: TGCGCCAGCAGAACCTCTGGGGGTGGAAAGGGCCGGTCCTACGAGCAGCACTTC.

V gene TRBV2 combines with J gene TRBJ1-1; TRBD1 might be the D (5 bases). V was cut by 7 bases and J by 5 bases, with 20 bases left in between. The CDR3 is 15 amino acids. Germline V gene sequence: CDR1 SNHLY, CDR2 FYNNEI. The CDR3 loop reads CASTPFGAVLTEAFF. CDR3 nucleotide sequence: TGTGCCAGCACCCCCTTTGGGGCAGTCCTAACTGAAGCTTTCTTT.

This clone was found once. At the DNA level, this CDR3 is encoded by other sequences in the same sample as well. This chain connects TRBV6-1 to TRBJ2-2; no clear D gene. CDR1 MNHNS and CDR2 SASEGT come from the germline V gene. CDR3 size: 15 residues. The V and J ends lost 4 bases and 7 bases respectively, with 16 bases between them. The CDR3 region is CASSALTEAIGELFF. The CDR3 nucleotides are TGTGCCAGCAGTGCCCTAACCGAGGCGATCGGGGAGCTGTTTTTT.

This chain connects TRBV5-1 to TRBJ1-4, with D tentatively TRBD1 (6 bases). The germline V and J ends were trimmed by 3 bases and 3 bases, with 6 bases remaining between them. CDR1 is SGHRS, CDR2 YFSETQ, per germline. CDR3 length: 13 residues. The CDR3 sequence is CASSWTANEKLFF. The CDR3 region has the DNA TGCGCCAGCAGCTGGACAGCTAATGAAAAACTGTTTTTT.

The gene calls are TRBV19 and TRBJ1-3; no firm D call. Germline V gene data show CDR1 as LNHDA and CDR2 as SQIVND (reference sequence). This CDR3 comprises 14 residues. V was pared by 3 bases and J by 1 base, with 7 bases between. DNA for the CDR3: TGTGCCAGTAGTATGAGGGAGTCTGGAAACACCATATATTTT. Encoded protein: CASSMRESGNTIYF.

The chain combines TRBV15 with TRBJ2-3; TRBD1 matches at 7 bases. Unmatched junction bases numbered 6, after V lost 4 bases and J lost 2 bases. Looked up from germline, CDR1 is LNHNV and CDR2 is YYDKDF (reference sequence). The CDR3 loop spans 15 amino acids. CDR3 DNA: TGTGCCACCAGCAACCCTACAGGGGACACAGATACGCAGTATTTT. Residues: CATSNPTGDTDTQYF.

This clone was counted only a few times. This chain links TRBV30 with TRBJ2-3, with TRBD2 matching 8 bases. The CDR3 runs to 12 residues. Per germline, CDR1 GTSNPN and CDR2 SVGIG (reference sequence). The CDR3 protein is CGGGRTADTQYF. The CDR3 DNA is TGTGGCGGGGGGAGGACTGCAGATACGCAGTATTTT. The full variable domain, rest sourced from reference TRBV30 and TRBJ2-3, is SQTIHQWPATLVQPVGSPLSLECTVEGTSNPNLYWYRQAAGRGLQLLFYSVGIGQISSEVPQNLSASRPQDRQFILSSKKLLLSDSGFYLCGGGRTADTQYFGPGTRLTVL.

This clone came up once. The rearrangement joins TRBV19 to TRBJ1-5; 9 nucleotides line up with TRBD1. Per germline, CDR1 LNHDA and CDR2 SQIVND (reference sequence). J gave up 2 bases and V 9 bases, and 8 bases lay outside the gene matches. This CDR3 has 15 residues. CDR3 nucleotide sequence: TGTGCCAGCCAAACGGACAGGGGACGCAATCAGCCCCAGCATTTT. Translation: CASQTDRGRNQPQHF.

The chain employs TRBV10-3 and TRBJ1-5; no clear D. Germline V gene lookup returns CDR1 ENHRY and CDR2 SYGVKD. The germline V and J ends were trimmed by 0 bases and 4 bases, with 13 bases remaining between them. This CDR3 is 16 amino acids long. DNA of the CDR3: TGTGCCATCAGTGAGTCTGTGGCAGGCGGGAATCAGCCCCAGCATTTT. Its protein product is CAISESVAGGNQPQHF.

V gene TRBV7-2 combines with J gene TRBJ2-5, with 13 bases fitting TRBD2. Germline loops: CDR1 SGHTA, CDR2 FQGNSA. The CDR3 is 16 amino acids. J was trimmed by 2 bases and V by 5 bases; bases with no gene match: 5. The chain's CDR3 is CASSQGLAGSQETQYF. The CDR3 coding sequence is TGTGCCAGCAGCCAGGGACTAGCGGGATCGCAAGAGACCCAGTACTTC. The whole variable domain, remainder taken from reference TRBV7-2 and TRBJ2-5, is GAGVSQSPSNKVTEKGKDVELRCDPISGHTALYWYRQSLGQGLEFLIYFQGNSAPDKSGLPSDRFSAERTGGSVSTLTIQRTQQEDSAVYLCASSQGLAGSQETQYFGPGTRLLVL.